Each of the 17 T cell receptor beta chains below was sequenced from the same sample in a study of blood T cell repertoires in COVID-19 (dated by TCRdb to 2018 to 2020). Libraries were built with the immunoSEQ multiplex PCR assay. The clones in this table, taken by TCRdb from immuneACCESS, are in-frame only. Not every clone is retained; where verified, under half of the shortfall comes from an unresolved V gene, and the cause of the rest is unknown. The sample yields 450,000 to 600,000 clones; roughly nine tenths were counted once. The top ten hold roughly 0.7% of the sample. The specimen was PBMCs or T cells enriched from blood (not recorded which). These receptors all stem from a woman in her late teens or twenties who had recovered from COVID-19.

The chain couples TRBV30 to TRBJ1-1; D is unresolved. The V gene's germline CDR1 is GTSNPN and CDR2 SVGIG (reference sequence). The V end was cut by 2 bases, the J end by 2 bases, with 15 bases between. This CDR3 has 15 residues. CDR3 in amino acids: CAWSPVSRLNTEAFF. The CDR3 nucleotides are TGTGCCTGGAGTCCCGTGTCCAGACTTAACACTGAAGCTTTCTTT.

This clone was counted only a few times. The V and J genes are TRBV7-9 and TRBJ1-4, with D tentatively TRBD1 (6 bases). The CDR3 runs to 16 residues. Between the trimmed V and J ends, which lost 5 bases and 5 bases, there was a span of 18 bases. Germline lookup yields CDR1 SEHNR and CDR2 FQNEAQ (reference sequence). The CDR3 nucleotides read TGTGCCAGCAGCCCACCCTACAGGGTCGGAAATGAAAAACTGTTTTTT. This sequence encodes CASSPPYRVGNEKLFF.

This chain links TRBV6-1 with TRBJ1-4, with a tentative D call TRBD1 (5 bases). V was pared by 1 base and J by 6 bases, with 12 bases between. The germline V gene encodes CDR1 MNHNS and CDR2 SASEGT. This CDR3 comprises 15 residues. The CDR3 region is CASSEVRDYYEKLFF. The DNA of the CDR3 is TGTGCCAGCAGTGAAGTTCGGGACTATTATGAAAAACTGTTTTTT.

The CDR3, as DNA: TGTGCCAGCAGCAGACAGGGGAACACCGGGGAGCTGTTTTTT. It translates to CASSRQGNTGELFF. The chain couples TRBV28 to TRBJ2-2; 7 positions agree with TRBD1. This CDR3 is 14 amino acids long. V dropped 6 bases and J dropped 1; count of bases not matched to a gene: 2. Germline CDR1 reads MDHEN; CDR2 reads SYDVKM.

DNA for the CDR3: TGTGCCAGCTCACCCCGAGGGCCTCAAGAGACCCAGTACTTC. Translated, it gives CASSPRGPQETQYF. J is TRBJ2-5 and V is TRBV18, with D maybe TRBD2 (5 bases). The CDR3 length is 14 residues. The V and J ends lost 3 bases and 2 bases respectively, with 10 bases between them. Per the germline V gene, CDR1 is KGHSH and CDR2 is LQKENI.

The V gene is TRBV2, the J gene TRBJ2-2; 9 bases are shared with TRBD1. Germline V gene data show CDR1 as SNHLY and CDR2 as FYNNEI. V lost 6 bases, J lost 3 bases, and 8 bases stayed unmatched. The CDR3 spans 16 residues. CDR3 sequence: CASRADRGSDTGELFF. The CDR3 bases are TGTGCCAGCAGAGCGGACAGGGGATCCGACACCGGGGAGCTGTTTTTT.

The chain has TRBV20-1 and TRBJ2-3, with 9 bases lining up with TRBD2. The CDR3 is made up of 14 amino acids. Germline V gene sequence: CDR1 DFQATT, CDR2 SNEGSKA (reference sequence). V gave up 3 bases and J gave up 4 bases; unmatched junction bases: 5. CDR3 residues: CSASLAGVSDTQYF. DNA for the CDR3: TGCAGTGCTAGTTTAGCGGGGGTTTCAGATACGCAGTATTTT.

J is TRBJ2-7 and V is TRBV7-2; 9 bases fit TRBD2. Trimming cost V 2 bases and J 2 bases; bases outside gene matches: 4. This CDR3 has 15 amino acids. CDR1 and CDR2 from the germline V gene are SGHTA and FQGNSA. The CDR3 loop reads CASSLSLAGTYEQYF. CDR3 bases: TGTGCCAGCAGCTTATCTCTAGCGGGAACCTACGAGCAGTACTTC.

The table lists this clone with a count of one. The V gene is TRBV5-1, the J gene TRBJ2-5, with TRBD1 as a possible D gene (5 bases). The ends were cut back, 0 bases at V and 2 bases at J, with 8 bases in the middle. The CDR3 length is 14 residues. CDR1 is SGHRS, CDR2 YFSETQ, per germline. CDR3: CASSLVDSQETQYF. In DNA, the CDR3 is TGCGCCAGCAGCTTGGTAGACAGTCAAGAGACCCAGTACTTC. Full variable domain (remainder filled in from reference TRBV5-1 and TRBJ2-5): KAGVTQTPRYLIKTRGQQVTLSCSPISGHRSVSWYQQTPGQGLQFLFEYFSETQRNKGNFPGRFSGRQFSNSRSEMNVSTLELGDSALYLCASSLVDSQETQYFGPGTRLLVL.

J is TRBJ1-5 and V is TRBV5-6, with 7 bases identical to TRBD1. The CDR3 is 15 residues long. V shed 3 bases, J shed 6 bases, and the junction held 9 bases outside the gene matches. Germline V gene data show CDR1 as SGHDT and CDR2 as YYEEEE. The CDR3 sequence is CASSSGLSGGQPQHF. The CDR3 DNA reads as TGTGCCAGCAGCTCAGGACTCTCAGGGGGTCAGCCCCAGCATTTT.

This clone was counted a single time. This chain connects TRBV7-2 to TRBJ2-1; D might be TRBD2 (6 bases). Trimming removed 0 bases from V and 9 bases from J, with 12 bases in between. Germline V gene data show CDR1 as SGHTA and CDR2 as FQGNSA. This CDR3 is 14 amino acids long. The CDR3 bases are TGTGCCAGCAGCTTAGCGCTGGGGGGAGGTGAGCAGTTCTTC. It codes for CASSLALGGGEQFF.

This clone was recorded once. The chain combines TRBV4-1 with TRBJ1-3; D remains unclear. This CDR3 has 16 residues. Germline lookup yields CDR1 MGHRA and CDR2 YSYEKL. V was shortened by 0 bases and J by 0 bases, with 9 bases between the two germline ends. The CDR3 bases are TGCGCCAGCAGCCAAGATCCCGGGTTCTCTGGAAACACCATATATTTT. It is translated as CASSQDPGFSGNTIYF.

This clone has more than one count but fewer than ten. CDR3 DNA sequence: TGTGCCAGCAGCCCACTAAAAAAGACAGTGAGCACTGAAGCTTTCTTT. It codes for CASSPLKKTVSTEAFF. The rearrangement uses TRBV11-2 and TRBJ1-1; D possibly corresponds to TRBD1 (5 bases). V dropped 5 bases and J dropped 4 bases, with 20 bases sitting between them. CDR3 length: 16 amino acids. Germline values: CDR1 SGHAT, CDR2 FQNNGV.

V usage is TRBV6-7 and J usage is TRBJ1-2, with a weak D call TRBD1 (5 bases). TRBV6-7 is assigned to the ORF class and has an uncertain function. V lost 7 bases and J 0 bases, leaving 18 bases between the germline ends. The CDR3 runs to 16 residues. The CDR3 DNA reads TGTGCCAGCACCAGGAGGAGGGGTTTTACTAACTATGGCTACACCTTC. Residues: CASTRRRGFTNYGYTF.

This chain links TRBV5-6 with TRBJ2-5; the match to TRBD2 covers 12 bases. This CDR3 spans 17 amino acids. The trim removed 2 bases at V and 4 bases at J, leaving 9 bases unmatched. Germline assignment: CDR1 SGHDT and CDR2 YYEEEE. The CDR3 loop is CASSFVGLAGPGETQYF. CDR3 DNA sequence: TGTGCCAGCAGCTTCGTAGGACTAGCGGGGCCGGGAGAGACCCAGTACTTC.

CDR3 region: CAWSVSDFSPLHF. The CDR3 nucleotides read TGTGCCTGGAGTGTCTCGGACTTTTCACCCCTCCACTTT. The rearrangement links TRBV30 to TRBJ1-6, with no clear D. The CDR3 sequence is 13 residues long. The germline gives CDR1 GTSNPN, CDR2 SVGIG (reference sequence). V was trimmed by 0 bases and J by 9 bases, leaving 9 bases between them.

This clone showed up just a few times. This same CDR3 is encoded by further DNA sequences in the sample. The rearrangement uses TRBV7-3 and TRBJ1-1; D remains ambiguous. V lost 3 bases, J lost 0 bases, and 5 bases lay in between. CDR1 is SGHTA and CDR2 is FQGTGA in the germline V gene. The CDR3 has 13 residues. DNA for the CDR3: TGTGCCAGCAGCTTGAGAATGAACACTGAAGCTTTCTTT. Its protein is CASSLRMNTEAFF.